This is a list of T cell receptor beta chains from one sample in a study of radiotherapy plus CTLA-4 blockade in lung cancer. Repertoires were generated with immunoSEQ multiplex PCR, while TCRdb's copy carries only in-frame clones and drops some. The sample shows roughly 60,000 clones, approximately 76% of them seen only once. The sequencing used peripheral blood, collected from a patient treated with radiotherapy plus ipilimumab. The receptors shown here come from a human donor with non-small cell lung cancer who had a complete response to radiotherapy plus ipilimumab. Both conserved end residues are part of each CDR3. Fields, in order: D gene, V gene, J gene, clone size, CDR3 protein, CDR3 DNA. The D gene is left open where the match is weak. The size entry is marked missing in some rows and otherwise reads once, few, many or a size class.

D gene: -
V gene: TRBV6-1
J gene: TRBJ2-7
clone size: -
CDR3 protein: CASKYTDSYYEQYF
CDR3 DNA: TGTGCCAGCAAGTACACGGACAGTTACTACGAGCAGTACTTC

D gene: -
V gene: TRBV4-3
J gene: TRBJ2-2
clone size: -
CDR3 protein: CASSPNQGGGANGELFF
CDR3 DNA: TGCGCCAGCAGCCCAAATCAAGGAGGGGGGGCCAACGGGGAGCTGTTTTTT

D gene: TRBD1
V gene: TRBV25-1
J gene: TRBJ2-7
clone size: -
CDR3 protein: CASSEGQGREQYF
CDR3 DNA: TGTGCCAGCAGTGAAGGACAGGGTCGCGAGCAGTACTTC

D gene: -
V gene: TRBV6-5
J gene: TRBJ1-4
clone size: -
CDR3 protein: CASSYSIGARDEKLFF
CDR3 DNA: TGTGCCAGCAGTTACTCGATAGGGGCAAGGGATGAAAAACTGTTTTTT

D gene: -
V gene: TRBV18
J gene: TRBJ1-1
clone size: -
CDR3 protein: CASSPIALGTEAFF
CDR3 DNA: TGTGCCAGCTCACCGATAGCGCTGGGGACTGAAGCTTTCTTT

D gene: TRBD2
V gene: TRBV28
J gene: TRBJ2-3
clone size: few
CDR3 protein: CASSPLGEGPSDTQYF
CDR3 DNA: TGTGCCAGCAGCCCTTTGGGGGAGGGCCCCTCAGATACGCAGTATTTT

D gene: -
V gene: TRBV30
J gene: TRBJ2-1
clone size: once
CDR3 protein: CAWSVLPSGEQFF
CDR3 DNA: TGTGCCTGGAGTGTACTCCCCAGCGGGGAGCAGTTCTTC

D gene: -
V gene: TRBV27
J gene: TRBJ1-1
clone size: once
CDR3 protein: CASRSSSVFLEAFF
CDR3 DNA: TGTGCCAGCCGTTCCTCCTCAGTGTTTCTTGAAGCTTTCTTT

D gene: TRBD2
V gene: TRBV11-2
J gene: TRBJ2-5
clone size: -
CDR3 protein: CASSLVSGGMEETQYF
CDR3 DNA: TGTGCCAGCAGCTTAGTCAGCGGGGGGATGGAAGAGACCCAGTACTTC

D gene: TRBD2
V gene: TRBV9
J gene: TRBJ2-1
clone size: -
CDR3 protein: CASSVEGSSGRAQFF
CDR3 DNA: TGTGCCAGCAGCGTAGAAGGTTCTAGCGGGAGGGCACAGTTCTTC

D gene: TRBD1
V gene: TRBV12-5
J gene: TRBJ2-1
clone size: once
CDR3 protein: CASGLDRGMDEQFF
CDR3 DNA: TGTGCTAGTGGTTTGGACAGGGGCATGGATGAGCAGTTCTTC

D gene: -
V gene: TRBV4-3
J gene: TRBJ2-4
clone size: -
CDR3 protein: CASSQSSIAKNIQYF
CDR3 DNA: TGCGCCAGCAGCCAATCCAGTATAGCCAAAAACATTCAGTACTTC

D gene: TRBD1
V gene: TRBV6-5
J gene: TRBJ2-4
clone size: -
CDR3 protein: CASSYPDRDKVIQYF
CDR3 DNA: TGTGCCAGCAGTTACCCTGACAGGGACAAAGTCATTCAGTACTTC

D gene: -
V gene: TRBV6-1
J gene: TRBJ1-1
clone size: -
CDR3 protein: CASSHLQLNTEAFF
CDR3 DNA: TGTGCCAGCAGTCACCTCCAGTTAAACACTGAAGCTTTCTTT

D gene: TRBD1
V gene: TRBV2
J gene: TRBJ1-4
clone size: -
CDR3 protein: CASIEQGGRINEKLFF
CDR3 DNA: TGTGCCAGCATCGAACAGGGGGGAAGAATTAATGAAAAACTGTTTTTT

D gene: -
V gene: TRBV5-6
J gene: TRBJ2-5
clone size: few
CDR3 protein: CASSLRLGNWKGEKTQYF
CDR3 DNA: TGTGCCAGCAGCTTGCGACTTGGTAACTGGAAAGGTGAGAAGACCCAGTACTTC

D gene: TRBD1
V gene: TRBV27
J gene: TRBJ2-7
clone size: -
CDR3 protein: CASSLAGTAYEQYF
CDR3 DNA: TGTGCCAGCAGTCTAGCCGGGACAGCTTACGAGCAGTACTTC

D gene: -
V gene: TRBV2
J gene: TRBJ2-7
clone size: -
CDR3 protein: CASRTAYEQYF
CDR3 DNA: TGTGCCAGCAGGACAGCTTACGAGCAGTACTTC

D gene: -
V gene: TRBV5-1
J gene: TRBJ2-7
clone size: -
CDR3 protein: CASSLQRQGGNEQYF
CDR3 DNA: TGCGCCAGCAGCTTGCAGAGGCAGGGGGGCAACGAGCAGTACTTC

D gene: -
V gene: TRBV13
J gene: TRBJ1-1
clone size: -
CDR3 protein: CASSPGRGRGNTEAFF
CDR3 DNA: TGTGCCAGCAGCCCCGGGCGGGGGAGGGGGAACACTGAAGCTTTCTTT

D gene: -
V gene: TRBV2
J gene: TRBJ2-3
clone size: once
CDR3 protein: CASSPRRVQGGTDTQYF
CDR3 DNA: TGTGCCAGCAGCCCGCGGAGGGTGCAGGGGGGCACAGATACGCAGTATTTT

D gene: TRBD1
V gene: TRBV5-1
J gene: TRBJ1-6
clone size: once
CDR3 protein: CASRPTGTGFNSPLHF
CDR3 DNA: TGCGCCAGCAGACCAACCGGGACAGGGTTTAATTCACCCCTCCACTTT

D gene: TRBD1
V gene: TRBV28
J gene: TRBJ1-2
clone size: -
CDR3 protein: CASSLPGQGLANYGYTF
CDR3 DNA: TGTGCCAGCAGCCTCCCGGGACAGGGGTTAGCTAACTATGGCTACACCTTC

D gene: TRBD2
V gene: TRBV6-1
J gene: TRBJ2-5
clone size: -
CDR3 protein: CASSGGTSGRRETQYF
CDR3 DNA: TGTGCCAGCAGTGGGGGGACTAGCGGGAGACGAGAGACCCAGTACTTC

D gene: -
V gene: TRBV4-1
J gene: TRBJ2-7
clone size: -
CDR3 protein: CASSQETGRSYYEQYF
CDR3 DNA: TGCGCCAGCAGCCAAGAGACAGGACGGTCCTACTACGAGCAGTACTTC

D gene: -
V gene: TRBV27
J gene: TRBJ2-2
clone size: -
CDR3 protein: CASSWGANTGELFF
CDR3 DNA: TGTGCCAGCAGTTGGGGGGCGAACACCGGGGAGCTGTTTTTT

D gene: -
V gene: TRBV4-1
J gene: TRBJ2-5
clone size: -
CDR3 protein: CASSRLMATGTQYF
CDR3 DNA: TGCGCCAGCAGCCGCTTGATGGCGACGGGGACCCAGTACTTC

D gene: -
V gene: TRBV30
J gene: TRBJ2-7
clone size: -
CDR3 protein: CAWSVFRGRSYQYF
CDR3 DNA: TGTGCCTGGAGTGTTTTTAGAGGGAGGTCATACCAGTACTTC

D gene: -
V gene: TRBV9
J gene: TRBJ1-1
clone size: -
CDR3 protein: CASSLSSGTEAFF
CDR3 DNA: TGTGCCAGCAGCCTTAGTTCGGGAACTGAAGCTTTCTTT

D gene: -
V gene: TRBV6-5
J gene: TRBJ1-6
clone size: -
CDR3 protein: CASQRGLNSPLHF
CDR3 DNA: TGTGCCAGCCAGAGGGGACTTAATTCACCCCTCCACTTT

D gene: -
V gene: TRBV11-2
J gene: TRBJ2-3
clone size: -
CDR3 protein: CASSLEGGSRRTDTQYF
CDR3 DNA: TGTGCCAGCAGCTTAGAGGGAGGCTCCAGGAGGACAGATACGCAGTATTTT

D gene: TRBD2
V gene: TRBV28
J gene: TRBJ2-1
clone size: few
CDR3 protein: CASSPWPGGNEQFF
CDR3 DNA: TGTGCCAGCAGTCCCTGGCCGGGAGGCAATGAGCAGTTCTTC

D gene: -
V gene: TRBV5-1
J gene: TRBJ1-1
clone size: -
CDR3 protein: CASSWALNTEAFF
CDR3 DNA: TGCGCCAGCAGCTGGGCGTTGAACACTGAAGCTTTCTTT

D gene: -
V gene: TRBV5-1
J gene: TRBJ2-5
clone size: once
CDR3 protein: CASRVGRGLLETQYF
CDR3 DNA: TGCGCCAGCCGCGTAGGGCGGGGGCTCCTGGAGACCCAGTACTTC

D gene: -
V gene: TRBV28
J gene: TRBJ2-7
clone size: -
CDR3 protein: CASSNRVGEQYF
CDR3 DNA: TGTGCCAGCAGCAACAGGGTTGGCGAGCAGTACTTC

D gene: -
V gene: TRBV19
J gene: TRBJ2-3
clone size: -
CDR3 protein: CASSIRTVGGTDTQYF
CDR3 DNA: TGTGCCAGTAGTATCCGGACAGTGGGGGGGACAGATACGCAGTATTTT

D gene: -
V gene: TRBV7-3
J gene: TRBJ1-6
clone size: -
CDR3 protein: CASSREAGNSPLHF
CDR3 DNA: TGTGCCAGCAGCCGGGAGGCAGGAAATTCACCCCTCCACTTT

D gene: TRBD2
V gene: TRBV28
J gene: TRBJ2-3
clone size: -
CDR3 protein: CASSLWLAGDSTDTQYF
CDR3 DNA: TGTGCCAGCAGTTTATGGTTAGCGGGAGACTCAACAGATACGCAGTATTTT

D gene: TRBD1
V gene: TRBV5-6
J gene: TRBJ1-2
clone size: -
CDR3 protein: CASSWGQKNYGYTF
CDR3 DNA: TGTGCCAGCAGCTGGGGACAGAAAAACTATGGCTACACCTTC

D gene: -
V gene: TRBV7-2
J gene: TRBJ1-3
clone size: few
CDR3 protein: CASSLAFAGSAGNTIYF
CDR3 DNA: TGTGCCAGCAGCTTAGCCTTTGCAGGGTCGGCTGGAAACACCATATATTTT

D gene: TRBD2
V gene: TRBV28
J gene: TRBJ2-7
clone size: -
CDR3 protein: CASSPVSGRGPYEQYF
CDR3 DNA: TGTGCCAGCAGCCCCGTAAGCGGGAGAGGGCCCTACGAGCAGTACTTC

D gene: -
V gene: TRBV5-1
J gene: TRBJ2-1
clone size: once
CDR3 protein: CASSSQGNEQFF
CDR3 DNA: TGCGCCAGCAGCTCGCAGGGTAATGAGCAGTTCTTC

D gene: TRBD1
V gene: TRBV6-6
J gene: TRBJ1-4
clone size: -
CDR3 protein: CASSYEGRGLEKLFF
CDR3 DNA: TGTGCCAGCAGTTACGAAGGCAGGGGGCTAGAAAAACTGTTTTTT

D gene: -
V gene: TRBV6-5
J gene: TRBJ1-1
clone size: -
CDR3 protein: CASSYSRRGNTEAFF
CDR3 DNA: TGTGCCAGCAGTTACTCCCGGAGGGGAAACACTGAAGCTTTCTTT

D gene: -
V gene: TRBV21-1
J gene: TRBJ1-5
clone size: -
CDR3 protein: CASSHGTDGRSSPQHF
CDR3 DNA: TGTGCCAGCAGCCATGGTACTGACGGGAGATCAAGCCCCCAGCATTTT

D gene: TRBD1
V gene: TRBV19
J gene: TRBJ1-4
clone size: -
CDR3 protein: CASSRDSPTNEKLFF
CDR3 DNA: TGTGCCAGTAGCCGGGACAGTCCAACTAATGAAAAACTGTTTTTT

D gene: TRBD2
V gene: TRBV7-8
J gene: TRBJ2-1
clone size: -
CDR3 protein: CASSRGRVSPNEQFF
CDR3 DNA: TGTGCCAGCAGCCGCGGGAGGGTAAGTCCCAATGAGCAGTTCTTC

D gene: TRBD2
V gene: TRBV7-2
J gene: TRBJ2-5
clone size: -
CDR3 protein: CASSLRTSGGARETQYF
CDR3 DNA: TGTGCCAGCAGCTTAAGGACTAGCGGGGGGGCGAGAGAGACCCAGTACTTC

D gene: -
V gene: TRBV6-6
J gene: TRBJ2-3
clone size: -
CDR3 protein: CASSPRPQGKQYF
CDR3 DNA: TGTGCCAGCAGTCCGCGACCGCAGGGTAAGCAGTATTTT

D gene: TRBD1
V gene: TRBV7-2
J gene: TRBJ1-1
clone size: -
CDR3 protein: CASSSAGTGNFEAFF
CDR3 DNA: TGTGCCAGCAGCTCCGCCGGGACAGGGAATTTTGAAGCTTTCTTT

D gene: -
V gene: TRBV14
J gene: TRBJ2-3
clone size: -
CDR3 protein: CASSRPQGISDTQYF
CDR3 DNA: TGTGCCAGCAGCCGACCACAGGGTATTTCAGATACGCAGTATTTT

D gene: TRBD1
V gene: TRBV5-6
J gene: TRBJ2-6
clone size: -
CDR3 protein: CASSLLGQGSSGANVLTF
CDR3 DNA: TGTGCCAGCAGCTTGTTGGGACAGGGGTCATCTGGGGCCAACGTCCTGACTTTC

D gene: TRBD1
V gene: TRBV18
J gene: TRBJ2-7
clone size: -
CDR3 protein: CASSPEGTGVYEQYF
CDR3 DNA: TGTGCCAGCTCACCAGAAGGGACAGGGGTGTACGAGCAGTACTTC